This T cell receptor (beta chain) was sequenced during a study of blood T cell repertoires in COVID-19. The table lists this clone with a few counts. Sequenced by immunoSEQ multiplex PCR; TCRdb stores in-frame clones only, minus some. In the table there are roughly 62,000 clones, around 80% of which are singletons. This TCR was recovered from a man younger than 40 with COVID-19, enrolled during active disease. The sequenced sample was peripheral blood.

The CDR3 region has the DNA TGTGCCAGCAGTCCGGAGGATCAGCCCCAGCATTTT. Translating it yields CASSPEDQPQHF. This chain uses TRBV2 with TRBJ1-5; D gene unclear. CDR3 length equals 12 residues. V dropped 5 bases and J dropped 5 bases, with 7 bases sitting between them. From germline, CDR1 is SNHLY and CDR2 FYNNEI.